This is a list of T cell receptor beta chains from one sample in a study of Graves' ophthalmopathy and Graves' hyperthyroidism. Each CDR3 protein gets one entry after TCRdb re-called the multiplex PCR reads with MiXCR. Among a few hundred thousand distinct CDR3 sequences listed, 15% were seen once. What was sequenced was peripheral blood. These receptors came from a woman between 18 and 29 years old with stable Graves' hyperthyroidism. CDR3s include the opening cysteine and the closing phenylalanine or tryptophan. Each record gives: clone size, D gene, J gene, V gene, CDR3 protein, CDR3 DNA. The D gene is left open where the match is weak. Size is omitted from some rows. Given values are once, few, many or a class for expanded clones.

many	NA	TRBJ1-1	TRBV20-1	CSAREGEVAEAFF	TGCAGTGCTAGAGAAGGGGAAGTGGCTGAAGCTTTCTTT
NA	NA	TRBJ1-2	TRBV29-1	CSVFDSSDYTF	TGCAGCGTTTTCGACAGTTCCGACTACACCTTC
NA	TRBD1	TRBJ1-3	TRBV6-5	CASSSQGTGNTIYF	TGTGCCAGCAGTTCACAGGGGACTGGAAACACCATATATTTT
NA	NA	TRBJ1-2	TRBV4-2	CASSQVRGRTDNYGYTF	TGTGCCAGCAGCCAAGTACGGGGGCGAACTGATAACTATGGCTACACCTTC
few	NA	TRBJ1-1	TRBV19	CASSIEQGTINTEAFF	TGTGCCAGTAGTATAGAGCAGGGGACTATTAACACTGAAGCTTTCTTT
few	NA	TRBJ2-2	TRBV10-3	CAISEGQNTGELFF	TGTGCCATCAGTGAGGGACAGAACACCGGGGAGCTGTTTTTT
many	TRBD1	TRBJ1-1	TRBV27	CASSPRTGAPLNTEAFF	TGTGCCAGCAGTCCTAGGACAGGGGCCCCCTTGAACACTGAAGCTTTCTTT
many	NA	TRBJ2-7	TRBV11-3	CASSRNTLPYEQYF	TGTGCCAGCAGCCGAAATACACTTCCCTACGAGCAGTACTTC
NA	TRBD1	TRBJ1-6	TRBV6-1	CASRPPGQENSPLHF	TGTGCCAGCAGACCCCCGGGACAGGAGAATTCACCCCTCCACTTT
NA	TRBD1	TRBJ1-1	TRBV12-3/TRBV12-4	CASSPPGQDSKTEAFF	TGTGCCAGCAGCCCTCCGGGACAGGATTCGAAAACTGAAGCTTTCTTT
many	NA	TRBJ1-3	TRBV12-3/TRBV12-4	CASSLAGPFSGNTIYF	TGTGCCAGCAGTTTGGCCGGGCCCTTCTCTGGAAACACCATATATTTT
many	NA	TRBJ1-5	TRBV12-3/TRBV12-4	CASSASWVANQPQHF	TGTGCCAGCAGTGCCTCTTGGGTGGCCAATCAGCCCCAGCATTTT
many	NA	TRBJ1-2	TRBV12-3/TRBV12-4	CASTMSGVHGYTF	TGTGCCAGCACCATGTCGGGGGTTCATGGCTACACCTTC
few	NA	TRBJ2-2	TRBV3-1	CASSQGQLFF	TGTGCCAGCAGCCAAGGCCAGCTGTTTTTT
many	TRBD2	TRBJ2-5	TRBV12-3/TRBV12-4	CASSSQLAGLGETQYF	TGTGCCAGCAGTTCCCAACTAGCGGGGTTGGGAGAGACCCAGTACTTC
many	TRBD1	TRBJ1-3	TRBV11-1	CASSPGQGRRGNTIYF	TGTGCCAGCAGCCCCGGACAGGGGCGACGGGGAAACACCATATATTTT
many	NA	TRBJ1-1	TRBV20-1	CSAGGNTEAFF	TGCAGCGCCGGGGGGAACACTGAAGCTTTCTTT
many	NA	TRBJ1-2	TRBV12-3/TRBV12-4	CASRGGVMGLNYGYTF	TGTGCCAGCAGGGGGGGGGTGATGGGGTTGAACTATGGCTACACCTTC
many	NA	TRBJ1-1	TRBV19	CASSIGHQNTEAFF	TGTGCCAGTAGTATAGGCCACCAGAACACTGAAGCTTTCTTT
many	NA	TRBJ2-7	TRBV6-2/TRBV6-3	CASRGETYEQYF	TGTGCCAGCAGGGGGGAAACCTACGAGCAGTACTTC
many	TRBD1	TRBJ2-7	TRBV6-5	CASSPGQVNSYEQYF	TGTGCCAGCAGTCCCGGACAGGTCAACTCCTACGAGCAGTACTTC
few	NA	TRBJ1-6	TRBV7-2	CASIHRSSYNSPLHF	TGTGCCAGCATCCACAGGAGCTCCTATAATTCACCCCTCCACTTT
NA	TRBD1	TRBJ1-1	TRBV19	CAVGQMNTEAFF	TGTGCCGTGGGACAGATGAACACTGAAGCTTTCTTT
NA	TRBD1	TRBJ2-2	TRBV11-2	CASSQVPGQDTGELFF	TGTGCCAGCAGCCAGGTACCGGGACAGGACACCGGGGAGCTGTTTTTT
many	NA	TRBJ2-5	TRBV18	CASSPRDTPQETQYF	TGTGCCAGCTCACCACGGGACACCCCCCAAGAGACCCAGTACTTC
NA	NA	TRBJ1-1	TRBV12-3/TRBV12-4	CASSFRRLNTEAFF	TGTGCCAGCAGTTTTCGGCGGTTGAACACTGAAGCTTTCTTT
NA	NA	TRBJ2-5	TRBV11-2	CASSINDRVATQYF	TGTGCCAGCAGCATTAACGACCGGGTGGCGACCCAGTACTTC
many	TRBD1	TRBJ1-1	TRBV12-3/TRBV12-4	CASSLALRAGGFGTEAFF	TGTGCCAGCAGTTTAGCCCTCAGGGCAGGGGGTTTCGGCACTGAAGCTTTCTTT
many	TRBD1	TRBJ2-7	TRBV11-3	CASSYGQGVYEQYF	TGTGCCAGCAGCTACGGACAGGGGGTCTACGAGCAGTACTTC
many	NA	TRBJ2-7	TRBV6-5	CASSYGGAPYEQYF	TGTGCCAGCAGTTACGGCGGGGCCCCTTACGAGCAGTACTTC
NA	TRBD2	TRBJ2-5	TRBV20-1	CSARVPTSGLETQYF	TGCAGTGCTAGAGTCCCGACTAGCGGTTTGGAGACCCAGTACTTC
many	TRBD1	TRBJ2-2	TRBV14	CASGSTGAGELFF	TGTGCCAGCGGATCGACAGGGGCCGGGGAGCTGTTTTTT
many	NA	TRBJ1-2	TRBV5-1	CASREDVYGYTF	TGCGCCAGCAGAGAGGACGTCTATGGCTACACCTTC
many	NA	TRBJ1-1	TRBV9	CASSVAGEPFF	TGTGCCAGCAGCGTAGCCGGGGAGCCTTTCTTT
many	TRBD1	TRBJ2-7	TRBV11-3	CASGGQGADEQYF	TGTGCCAGCGGGGGACAGGGGGCCGACGAGCAGTACTTC
many	TRBD1	TRBJ2-7	TRBV24-1	CATSDSIGTGDPYEQYF	TGTGCCACCAGTGATTCTATCGGGACAGGGGATCCCTACGAGCAGTACTTC
NA	NA	TRBJ1-5	TRBV2	CASSTRGPNQPQHF	TGTGCCAGCAGCACCCGGGGACCCAATCAGCCCCAGCATTTT
many	TRBD1	TRBJ1-1	TRBV6-1	CASRGQGGLLDTEAFF	TGTGCCAGCAGGGGACAGGGAGGGTTATTGGACACTGAAGCTTTCTTT
many	TRBD1	TRBJ1-5	TRBV20-1	CSARGGQGRNQPQHF	TGCAGTGCTAGAGGAGGACAGGGACGGAATCAGCCCCAGCATTTT
many	NA	TRBJ2-7	TRBV12-5	CASGLGGNYEQYF	TGTGCTAGTGGTTTGGGCGGGAACTACGAGCAGTACTTC
many	TRBD1	TRBJ1-1	TRBV18	CASSPRGRNTEAFF	TGTGCCAGCTCACCAAGGGGGCGCAACACTGAAGCTTTCTTT
many	NA	TRBJ2-5	TRBV7-9	CASSLSGVGETQYF	TGTGCCAGCAGCTTATCGGGAGTGGGGGAGACCCAGTACTTC
many	NA	TRBJ2-7	TRBV12-3/TRBV12-4	CASSFIGDGEQYF	TGTGCCAGCAGTTTTATCGGTGACGGAGAGCAGTACTTC
NA	NA	TRBJ1-2	TRBV20-1	CSALGSGTPRTNYGYTF	TGCAGTGCTCTCGGTTCCGGGACCCCAAGGACTAACTATGGCTACACCTTC